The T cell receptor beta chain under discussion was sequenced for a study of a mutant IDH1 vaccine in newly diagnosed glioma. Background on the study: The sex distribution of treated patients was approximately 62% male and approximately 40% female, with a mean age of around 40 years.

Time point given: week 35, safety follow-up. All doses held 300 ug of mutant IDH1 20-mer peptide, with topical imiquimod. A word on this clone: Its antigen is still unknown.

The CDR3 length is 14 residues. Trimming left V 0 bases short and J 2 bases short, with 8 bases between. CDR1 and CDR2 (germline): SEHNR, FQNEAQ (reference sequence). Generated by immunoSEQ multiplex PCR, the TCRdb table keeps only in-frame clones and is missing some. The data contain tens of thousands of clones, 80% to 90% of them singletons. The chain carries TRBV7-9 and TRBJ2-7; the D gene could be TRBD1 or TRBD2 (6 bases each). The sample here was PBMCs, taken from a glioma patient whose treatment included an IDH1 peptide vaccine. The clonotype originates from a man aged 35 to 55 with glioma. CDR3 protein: CASSLAGGPYEQYF. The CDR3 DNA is TGTGCCAGCAGCTTAGCTGGGGGGCCCTACGAGCAGTACTTC.